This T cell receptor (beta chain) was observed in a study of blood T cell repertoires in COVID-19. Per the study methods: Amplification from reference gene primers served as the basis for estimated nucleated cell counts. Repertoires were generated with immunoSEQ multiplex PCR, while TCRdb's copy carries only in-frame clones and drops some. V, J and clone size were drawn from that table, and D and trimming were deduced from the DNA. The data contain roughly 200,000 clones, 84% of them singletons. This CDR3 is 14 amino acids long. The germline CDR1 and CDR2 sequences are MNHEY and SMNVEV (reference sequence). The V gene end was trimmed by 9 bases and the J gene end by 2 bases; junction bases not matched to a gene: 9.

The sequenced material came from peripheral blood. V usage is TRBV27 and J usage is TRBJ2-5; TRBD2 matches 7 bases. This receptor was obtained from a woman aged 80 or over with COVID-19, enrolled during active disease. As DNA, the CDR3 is TGTGCCAGTTCTCCCGCGGGGGTACAAGAGACCCAGTACTTC. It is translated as CASSPAGVQETQYF.